This T cell receptor beta chain comes out of a study of blood T cells in healthy people across ages. Overall study results and limits: Any changes in expanded clonotypes were possibly confounded, as donor CMV status remained unknown.

The CDR3 runs to 15 residues. V gave up 3 bases and J gave up 3 bases, with 14 bases separating them. Germline values: CDR1 MGHRA, CDR2 YSYEKL. A second PCR of roughly 7 to 11 cycles used a sample-barcoded 5' primer and a J-beta primer mix. MiXCR was run by TCRdb on the 5' RACE reads, yielding one entry per CDR3 protein. The table has 1.6 million or so distinct CDR3 sequences, around 36% seen once. Notes on this clonotype: Its matching antigen is unknown.

Material: blood. The chain combines TRBV4-1 with TRBJ1-2; D perhaps matches TRBD1 (6 bases). The receptor's source is a woman younger than 45 in good health. The CDR3 protein is CASSQEGQPYYGYTF. CDR3 coding DNA: TGCGCCAGCAGCCAGGAGGGACAACCCTACTATGGCTACACCTTC.